This T cell receptor (beta chain) was obtained from a study of blood T cell repertoires in COVID-19. Using immunoSEQ multiplex PCR, the repertoire was profiled, and TCRdb retains in-frame clones only, with some absent. The table lists about 270,000 clones, around 85% of them singletons. Germline CDR1 is MNHEY and CDR2 is SVGEGT. This CDR3 region has 15 residues. The ends were cut back, 1 base at V and 1 base at J, with 8 bases in the middle. The sample holds a few counts of this clone. Input material: peripheral blood. This chain connects TRBV6-2 or TRBV6-3 to TRBJ1-5; no definite D call. This receptor was identified in a woman in her 70s with acute or convalescent COVID-19. The CDR3: CASSYFAGSNQPQHF. CDR3 nucleotides: TGTGCCAGCAGTTACTTCGCGGGGAGCAATCAGCCCCAGCATTTT.